This T cell receptor (beta chain) emerged from a study of CD8 T cells in Susac syndrome. This CDR3 has 14 amino acids. Germline loops: CDR1 ENHRY, CDR2 SYGVKD. V was clipped by 5 bases and J by 1 base, with 11 bases between them. The authors reverse transcribed roughly 0.45 to 1 ug RNA with random hexamers. TCRdb used MiXCR to reprocess the immunoSEQ multiplex PCR reads, holding one entry per CDR3 protein. The sample lists about 200,000 distinct CDR3 sequences, around 95% occurring once. The receptor's source is a human donor in good health. The rearrangement links TRBV10-3 to TRBJ1-1; D gene ambiguous. The specimen sequenced was CD4+ T cells from PBMCs. The CDR3 region is CAISSGRENTEAFF. In nucleotides, the CDR3 is TGTGCCATCAGTTCAGGACGGGAGAACACTGAAGCTTTCTTT.